The 11 T cell receptor beta chains below were found in one sample sequenced in a study of T cell responses to AZD1222 COVID-19 vaccine. Sequencing was performed with immunoSEQ multiplex PCR; in TCRdb, only in-frame clones are kept and a portion is missing. Here the sample spans over 100,000 clones, more than 75% being singletons. The sequenced sample was peripheral blood, obtained on day 0 of AZD1222 vaccination. The receptors were gathered from an adult in good health.

The chain recombines TRBV7-2 with TRBJ1-1; possibly TRBD1 for D (5 bases). V was pared by 5 bases and J by 5 bases, with 12 bases between. Germline V lookup: CDR1 SGHTA, CDR2 FQGNSA. CDR3 length: 13 residues. As DNA, the CDR3 is TGTGCCAGCAGCCGGGGCCGGGGGACTGAAGCTTTCTTT. Translation: CASSRGRGTEAFF.

The chain joins TRBV6-5 to TRBJ1-1; D is unclear. The ends were cut back, 1 base at V and 6 bases at J, with 6 bases in the middle. CDR1 is MNHEY, CDR2 SVGAGI, per germline. The CDR3 is 12 residues long. The CDR3 is CASSYYGSEAFF. The CDR3, as DNA: TGTGCCAGCAGTTACTATGGCTCTGAAGCTTTCTTT.

The rearrangement uses TRBV29-1 and TRBJ1-2; D call uncertain. CDR3 length: 9 residues. V gave up 3 bases and J gave up 7 bases, with 3 bases separating them. The germline CDR1 and CDR2 sequences are SQVTM and ANQGSEA. CDR3 in DNA: TGCAGCGTTGAGGGTGGCTACACCTTC. Translation: CSVEGGYTF.

The chain is built from TRBV19 and TRBJ2-5; 14 nucleotides line up with TRBD2. The CDR3 runs 14 residues. Germline-derived CDR1 and CDR2 are LNHDA and SQIVND (reference sequence). Unmatched junction bases numbered 4, after V lost 8 bases and J lost 5 bases. The CDR3 DNA reads TGTGCCAGTGGTGGGACTAGCGGGAGTGAGACCCAGTACTTC. It is translated as CASGGTSGSETQYF.

The gene calls are TRBV6-5 and TRBJ1-2; 9 bases align to TRBD1. J gave up 4 bases and V 2 bases, and 2 bases lay outside the gene matches. Germline lookup yields CDR1 MNHEY and CDR2 SVGAGI. CDR3 size: 14 residues. CDR3: CASSYGTGSYGYTF. The CDR3 DNA reads as TGTGCCAGCAGTTACGGGACAGGGAGCTATGGCTACACCTTC.

The chain employs TRBV19 and TRBJ2-3, with D unclear. In germline, CDR1 is LNHDA, CDR2 SQIVND (reference sequence). Deletions cut 6 bases from V and 6 bases from J, with 16 bases between. This CDR3 comprises 14 residues. The CDR3 protein is CASRPGELGDTQYF. CDR3 coding DNA: TGTGCCAGTAGACCCGGAGAGTTAGGGGATACGCAGTATTTT. The variable domain in full, with the rest retrieved from reference TRBV19 and TRBJ2-3, is DGGITQSPKYLFRKEGQNVTLSCEQNLNHDAMYWYRQDPGQGLRLIYYSQIVNDFQKGDIAEGYSVSREKKESFPLTVTSAQKNPTAFYLCASRPGELGDTQYFGPGTRLTVL.

V and J are TRBV5-1 and TRBJ1-2; D not resolved. The CDR3 contains 14 residues. Trimming pared 3 bases from V and 2 bases from J, leaving 11 bases between. Per the germline V gene, CDR1 is SGHRS and CDR2 is YFSETQ. The CDR3 loop reads CASSYAGENYGYTF. CDR3 DNA sequence: TGCGCCAGCAGCTACGCAGGAGAGAACTATGGCTACACCTTC.

This chain joins TRBV18 and TRBJ1-3; the D gene is possibly TRBD1 (5 bases). V was pared by 6 bases and J by 8 bases, with 14 bases between. The CDR3 covers 13 residues. Germline lookup yields CDR1 KGHSH and CDR2 LQKENI. CDR3 nucleotides: TGTGCCAGCTCGCCCCTCGGGACGGACACCATATATTTT. Its protein is CASSPLGTDTIYF. Complete variable domain (other parts from reference TRBV18 and TRBJ1-3): NAGVMQNPRHLVRRRGQEARLRCSPMKGHSHVYWYRQLPEEGLKFMVYLQKENIIDESGMPKERFSAEFPKEGPSILRIQQVVRGDSAAYFCASSPLGTDTIYFGEGSWLTVV.

The chain uses TRBV2 and TRBJ2-3; 9 nucleotides match TRBD2. CDR3 length equals 16 residues. Germline loops: CDR1 SNHLY, CDR2 FYNNEI. Losses at the gene ends were 5 bases for V and 0 bases for J; bases not matched to a gene: 6. The CDR3 loop is CASSFLAGPSTDTQYF. The CDR3 nucleotides are TGTGCCAGCAGTTTTCTAGCGGGGCCTAGCACAGATACGCAGTATTTT.

The chain joins TRBV5-6 to TRBJ1-1; D is uncertain. Per the germline V gene, CDR1 is SGHDT and CDR2 is YYEEEE. Trimming cost V 0 bases and J 4 bases, with 16 bases left between them. The CDR3 runs to 16 residues. The DNA for the CDR3 is TGTGCCAGCAGCTTGGGGCGTCGGGGTTCGAGCACTGAAGCTTTCTTT. The encoded protein is CASSLGRRGSSTEAFF.

The chain couples TRBV5-1 to TRBJ2-3, with a tentative D call TRBD1 (5 bases). Germline V gives CDR1 SGHRS, CDR2 YFSETQ. This CDR3 has 14 residues. V gave up 0 bases and J gave up 2 bases, with 7 bases separating them. The CDR3 DNA sequence: TGCGCCAGCAGCTTGGAGACAGACACAGATACGCAGTATTTT. Its translation is CASSLETDTDTQYF. The whole variable domain, remainder taken from reference TRBV5-1 and TRBJ2-3, is KAGVTQTPRYLIKTRGQQVTLSCSPISGHRSVSWYQQTPGQGLQFLFEYFSETQRNKGNFPGRFSGRQFSNSRSEMNVSTLELGDSALYLCASSLETDTDTQYFGPGTRLTVL.